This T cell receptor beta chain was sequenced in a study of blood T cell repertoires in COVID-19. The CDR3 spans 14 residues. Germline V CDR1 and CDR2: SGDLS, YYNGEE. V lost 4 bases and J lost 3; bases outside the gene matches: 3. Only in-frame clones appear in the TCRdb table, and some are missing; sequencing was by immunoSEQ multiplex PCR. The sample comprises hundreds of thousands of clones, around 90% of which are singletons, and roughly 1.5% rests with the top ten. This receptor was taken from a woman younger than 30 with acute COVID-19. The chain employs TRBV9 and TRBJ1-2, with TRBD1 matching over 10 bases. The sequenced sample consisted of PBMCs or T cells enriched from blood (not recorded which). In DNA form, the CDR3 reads TGTGCCAGCAGCTTGACAGGGGGCGACTATGGCTACACCTTC. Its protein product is CASSLTGGDYGYTF.